The 4 T cell receptor beta chains reported below all come from one sample, sequenced in a study of blood T cell repertoires in COVID-19. Profiled with immunoSEQ multiplex PCR; TCRdb holds only in-frame clones, not every one. The repertoire holds around 63,000 clones, with roughly 87% as singletons. The sequencing sample was made of peripheral blood. The source of these receptors is a man over 45 with active COVID-19.

The chain combines TRBV6-2 or TRBV6-3 with TRBJ2-7; D possibly corresponds to TRBD2 (6 bases). V lost 5 bases to trimming and J lost 7 bases, with 12 bases between them. The CDR3 sequence is 12 residues long. Germline CDR1 MNHEY, CDR2 SVGEGT. The chain's CDR3 is CASSPGTWEQYF. CDR3 bases: TGTGCCAGCAGTCCCGGGACTTGGGAGCAGTACTTC.

The rearrangement links TRBV18 to TRBJ2-7, with D possibly TRBD2 on 5 matching bases. Germline CDR1 is KGHSH and CDR2 is LQKENI. V was pared by 3 bases and J by 6 bases, with 15 bases between. The CDR3 loop spans 14 amino acids. CDR3 amino acids: CASSPGRQRTEQYF. For the CDR3, the DNA is TGTGCCAGCTCACCCGGGCGCCAGCGGACCGAGCAGTACTTC.

The V and J genes are TRBV29-1 and TRBJ2-7, with D perhaps TRBD1 (6 bases). Germline V gene sequence: CDR1 SQVTM, CDR2 ANQGSEA. The CDR3 is 12 residues long. The V end was cut by 6 bases, the J end by 6 bases, with 15 bases between. The CDR3 region is CSVQKGESEQYF. CDR3 DNA: TGCAGCGTCCAAAAGGGGGAGTCCGAGCAGTACTTC.

The chain combines TRBV7-2 with TRBJ1-6, with D maybe TRBD1 (6 bases). CDR3 size: 16 residues. Trimming removed 1 base at V and 7 bases at J, with 14 bases between. The germline gives CDR1 SGHTA, CDR2 FQGNSA. In DNA, the CDR3 is TGTGCCAGCAGCTTAGTGGGACAAGGTTGGAATTCACCCCTCCACTTT. It yields the protein CASSLVGQGWNSPLHF.